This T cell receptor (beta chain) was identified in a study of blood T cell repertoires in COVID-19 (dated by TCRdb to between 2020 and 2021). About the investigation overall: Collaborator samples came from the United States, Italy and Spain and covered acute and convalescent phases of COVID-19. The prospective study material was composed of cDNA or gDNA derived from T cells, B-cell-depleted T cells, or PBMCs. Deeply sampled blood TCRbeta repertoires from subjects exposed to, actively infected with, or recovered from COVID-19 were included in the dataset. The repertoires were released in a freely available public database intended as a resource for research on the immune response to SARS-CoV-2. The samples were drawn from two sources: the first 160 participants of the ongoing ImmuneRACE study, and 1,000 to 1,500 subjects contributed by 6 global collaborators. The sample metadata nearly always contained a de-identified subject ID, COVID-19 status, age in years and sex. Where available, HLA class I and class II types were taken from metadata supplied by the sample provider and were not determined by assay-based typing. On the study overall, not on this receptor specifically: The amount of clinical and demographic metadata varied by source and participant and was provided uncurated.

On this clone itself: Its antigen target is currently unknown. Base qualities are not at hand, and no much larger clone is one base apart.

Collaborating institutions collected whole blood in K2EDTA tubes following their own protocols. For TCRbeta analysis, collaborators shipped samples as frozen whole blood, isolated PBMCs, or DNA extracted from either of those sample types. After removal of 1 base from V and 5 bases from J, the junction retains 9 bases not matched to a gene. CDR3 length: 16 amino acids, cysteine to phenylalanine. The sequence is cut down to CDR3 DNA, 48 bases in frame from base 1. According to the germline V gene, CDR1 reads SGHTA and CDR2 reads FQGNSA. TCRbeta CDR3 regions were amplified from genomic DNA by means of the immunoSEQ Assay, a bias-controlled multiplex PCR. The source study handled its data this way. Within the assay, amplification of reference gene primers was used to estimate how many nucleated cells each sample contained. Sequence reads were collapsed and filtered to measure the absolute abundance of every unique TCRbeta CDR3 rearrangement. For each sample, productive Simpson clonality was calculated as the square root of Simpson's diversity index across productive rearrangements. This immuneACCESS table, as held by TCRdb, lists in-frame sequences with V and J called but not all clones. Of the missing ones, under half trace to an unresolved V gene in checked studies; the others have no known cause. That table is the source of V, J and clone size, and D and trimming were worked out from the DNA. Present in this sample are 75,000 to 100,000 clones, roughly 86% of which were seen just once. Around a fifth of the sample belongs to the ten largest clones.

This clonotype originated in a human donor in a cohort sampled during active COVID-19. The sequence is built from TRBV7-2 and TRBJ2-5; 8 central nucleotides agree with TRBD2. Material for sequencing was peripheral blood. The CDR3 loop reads CASSLGSRGGGETQYF. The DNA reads TGTGCCAGCAGCTTAGGTTCCCGGGGGGGCGGGGAGACCCAGTACTTC.